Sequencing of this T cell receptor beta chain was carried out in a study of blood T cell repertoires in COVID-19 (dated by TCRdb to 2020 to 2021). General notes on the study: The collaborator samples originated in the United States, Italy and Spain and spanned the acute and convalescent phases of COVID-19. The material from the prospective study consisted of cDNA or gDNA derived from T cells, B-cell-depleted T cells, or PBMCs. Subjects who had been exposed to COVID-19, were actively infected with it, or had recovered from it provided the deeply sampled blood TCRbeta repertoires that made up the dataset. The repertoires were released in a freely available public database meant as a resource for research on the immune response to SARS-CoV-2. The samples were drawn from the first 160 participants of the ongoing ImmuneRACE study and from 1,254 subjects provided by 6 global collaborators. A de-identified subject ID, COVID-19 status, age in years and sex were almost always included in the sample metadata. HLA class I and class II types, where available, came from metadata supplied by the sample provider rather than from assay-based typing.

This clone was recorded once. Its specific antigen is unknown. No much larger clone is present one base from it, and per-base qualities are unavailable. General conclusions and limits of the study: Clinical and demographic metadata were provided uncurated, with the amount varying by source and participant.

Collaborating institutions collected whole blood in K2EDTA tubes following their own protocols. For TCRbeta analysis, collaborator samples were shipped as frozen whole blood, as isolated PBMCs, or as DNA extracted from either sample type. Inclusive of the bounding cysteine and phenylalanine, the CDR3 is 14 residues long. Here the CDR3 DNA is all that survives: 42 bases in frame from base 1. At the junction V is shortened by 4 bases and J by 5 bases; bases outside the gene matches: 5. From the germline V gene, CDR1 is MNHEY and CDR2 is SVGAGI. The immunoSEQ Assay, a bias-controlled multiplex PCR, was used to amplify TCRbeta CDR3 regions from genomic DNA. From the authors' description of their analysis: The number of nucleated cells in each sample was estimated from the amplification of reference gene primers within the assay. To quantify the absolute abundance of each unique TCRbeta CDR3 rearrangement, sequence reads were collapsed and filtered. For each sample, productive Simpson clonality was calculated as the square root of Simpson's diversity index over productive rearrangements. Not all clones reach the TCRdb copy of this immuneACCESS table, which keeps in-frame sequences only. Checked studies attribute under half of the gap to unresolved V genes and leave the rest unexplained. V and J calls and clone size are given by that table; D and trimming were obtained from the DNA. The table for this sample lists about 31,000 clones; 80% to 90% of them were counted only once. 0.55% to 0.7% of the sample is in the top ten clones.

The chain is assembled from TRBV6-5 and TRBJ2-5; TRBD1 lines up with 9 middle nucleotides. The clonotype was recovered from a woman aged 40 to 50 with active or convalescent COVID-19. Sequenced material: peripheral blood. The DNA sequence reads TGTGCCAGCAGTTTGACAGGGGGTCAGGAGACCCAGTACTTC. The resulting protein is CASSLTGGQETQYF.